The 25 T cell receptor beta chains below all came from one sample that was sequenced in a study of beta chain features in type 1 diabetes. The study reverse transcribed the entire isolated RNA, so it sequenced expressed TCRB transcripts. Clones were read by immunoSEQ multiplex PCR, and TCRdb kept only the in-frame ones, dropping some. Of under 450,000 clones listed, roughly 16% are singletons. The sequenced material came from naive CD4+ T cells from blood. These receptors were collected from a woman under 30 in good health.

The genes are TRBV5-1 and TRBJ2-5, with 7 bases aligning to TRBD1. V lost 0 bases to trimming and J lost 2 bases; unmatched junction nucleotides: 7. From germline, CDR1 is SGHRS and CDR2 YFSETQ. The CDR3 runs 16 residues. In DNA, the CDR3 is TGCGCCAGCAGCTTGGGGTATGCAGGGGGTCAAGAGACCCAGTACTTC. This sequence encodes CASSLGYAGGQETQYF.

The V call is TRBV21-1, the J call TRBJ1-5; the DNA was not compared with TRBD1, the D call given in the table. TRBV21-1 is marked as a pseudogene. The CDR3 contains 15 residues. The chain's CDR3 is CASSKDGPLGQPQHF. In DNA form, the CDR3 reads TGTGCCAGCAGCAAAGATGGGCCCCTGGGCCAGCCCCAGCATTTT.

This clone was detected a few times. This chain's CDR3 is CASSPLREGKYEQYF. In nucleotides, the CDR3 is TGTGCCAGCTCACCCTTACGGGAGGGCAAATACGAGCAGTACTTC. The V and J genes are TRBV18 and TRBJ2-7, with 8 bases fitting TRBD2. Germline V gene sequence: CDR1 KGHSH, CDR2 LQKENI. Unmatched junction bases numbered 8, after V lost 3 bases and J lost 4 bases. CDR3 length equals 15 residues.

The CDR3 region has the DNA TGTGCCAGCAGCCCGCGCGTGACAAGGCCCGGATACGAGCAGTACTTC. It encodes CASSPRVTRPGYEQYF. The chain is built from TRBV7-6 and TRBJ2-7; D is ambiguous. The length of the CDR3 is 16 residues. Trimming left V 5 bases short and J 4 bases short, with 21 bases between. The germline V gene encodes CDR1 SGHVS and CDR2 FNYEAQ.

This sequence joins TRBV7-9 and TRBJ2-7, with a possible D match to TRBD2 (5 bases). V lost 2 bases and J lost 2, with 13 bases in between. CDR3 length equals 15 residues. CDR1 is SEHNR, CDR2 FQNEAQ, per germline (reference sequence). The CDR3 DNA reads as TGTGCCAGCAGCTTAAGGGAGACAAATACCTACGAGCAGTACTTC. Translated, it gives CASSLRETNTYEQYF.

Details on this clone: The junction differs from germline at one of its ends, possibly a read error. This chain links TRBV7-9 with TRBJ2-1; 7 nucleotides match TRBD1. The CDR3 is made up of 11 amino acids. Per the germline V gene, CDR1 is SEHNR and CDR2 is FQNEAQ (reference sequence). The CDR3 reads CASSLGLGQIF. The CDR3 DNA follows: TGTGCCAGCAGCTTAGGTCTGGGACAGATCTTC.

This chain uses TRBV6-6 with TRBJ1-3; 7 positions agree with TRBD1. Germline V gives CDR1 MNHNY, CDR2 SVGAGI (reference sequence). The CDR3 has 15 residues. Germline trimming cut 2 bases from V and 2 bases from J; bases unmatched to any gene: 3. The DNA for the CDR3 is TGTGCCAGCAGTTACCTCCAGGGGGCTGGAAACACCATATATTTT. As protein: CASSYLQGAGNTIYF.

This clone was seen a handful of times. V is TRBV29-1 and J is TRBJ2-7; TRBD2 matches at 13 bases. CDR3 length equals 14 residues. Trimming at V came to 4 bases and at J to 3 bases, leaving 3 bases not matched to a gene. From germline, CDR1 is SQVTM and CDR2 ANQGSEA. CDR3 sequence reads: CSVAGTSGIYEQYF. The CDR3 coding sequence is TGCAGCGTTGCCGGGACTAGCGGGATCTACGAGCAGTACTTC.

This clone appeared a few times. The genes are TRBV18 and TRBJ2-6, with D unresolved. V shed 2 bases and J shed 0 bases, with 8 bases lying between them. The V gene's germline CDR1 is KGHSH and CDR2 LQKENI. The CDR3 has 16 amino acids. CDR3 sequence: CASSPTPSSGANVLTF. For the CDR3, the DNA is TGTGCCAGCTCACCAACCCCTAGCTCTGGGGCCAACGTCCTGACTTTC.

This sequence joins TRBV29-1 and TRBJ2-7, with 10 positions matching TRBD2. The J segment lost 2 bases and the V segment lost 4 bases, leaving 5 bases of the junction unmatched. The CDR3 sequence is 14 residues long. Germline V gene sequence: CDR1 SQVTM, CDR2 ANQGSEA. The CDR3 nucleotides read TGCAGCGTTGTTAGCGGGAGGCTCACCTACGAGCAGTACTTC. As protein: CSVVSGRLTYEQYF.

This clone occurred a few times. This CDR3 reads CASSQGGQGLRETQYF. In DNA, the CDR3 is TGTGCCAGCAGCCAAGGGGGACAGGGCCTAAGAGAGACCCAGTACTTC. The V and J genes are TRBV14 and TRBJ2-5, with TRBD1 matching over 9 bases. Germline V gives CDR1 SGHDN, CDR2 FVKESK. There are 16 residues in the CDR3. V gave up 1 base and J gave up 4 bases; unmatched junction bases: 7. Combining the CDR3 with reference TRBV14 and TRBJ2-5 gives the whole variable domain EAGVTQFPSHSVIEKGQTVTLRCDPISGHDNLYWYRRVMGKEIKFLLHFVKESKQDESGMPNNRFLAERTGGTYSTLKVQPAELEDSGVYFCASSQGGQGLRETQYFGPGTRLLVL.

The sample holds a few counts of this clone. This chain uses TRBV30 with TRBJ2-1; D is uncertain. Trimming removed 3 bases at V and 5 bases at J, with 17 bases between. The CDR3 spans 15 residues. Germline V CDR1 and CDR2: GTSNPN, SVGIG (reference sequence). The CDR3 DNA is TGTGCCTGGAGCAGTTTTGGCGGTCTTAACAATGAGCAGTTCTTC. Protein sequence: CAWSSFGGLNNEQFF.

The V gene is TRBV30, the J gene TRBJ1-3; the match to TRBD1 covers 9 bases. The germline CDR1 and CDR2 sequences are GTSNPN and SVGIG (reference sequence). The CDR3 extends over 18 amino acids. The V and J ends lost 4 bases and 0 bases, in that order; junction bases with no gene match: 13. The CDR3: CAWTPFGTGKYSGNTIYF. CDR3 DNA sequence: TGTGCCTGGACGCCCTTCGGGACAGGGAAATACTCTGGAAACACCATATATTTT.

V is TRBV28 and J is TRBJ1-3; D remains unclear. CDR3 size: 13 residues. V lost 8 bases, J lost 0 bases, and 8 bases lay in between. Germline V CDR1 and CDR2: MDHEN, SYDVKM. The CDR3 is CASLQVSGNTIYF. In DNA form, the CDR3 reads TGTGCCAGCCTCCAGGTCTCTGGAAACACCATATATTTT.

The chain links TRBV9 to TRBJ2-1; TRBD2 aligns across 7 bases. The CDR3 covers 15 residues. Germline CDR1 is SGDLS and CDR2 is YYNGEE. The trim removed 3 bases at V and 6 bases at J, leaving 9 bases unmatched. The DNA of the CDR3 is TGTGCCAGCAGCGAAAGAGGGAGGGTGGTCAATGAGCAGTTCTTC. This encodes CASSERGRVVNEQFF.

The DNA for the CDR3 is TGTGCCAGCAGCTGGACTAGCGTTGAGCAGTTCTTC. This translates into CASSWTSVEQFF. V gene TRBV7-2 combines with J gene TRBJ2-1; 9 positions match TRBD2. Germline V CDR1 and CDR2: SGHTA, FQGNSA. The trim removed 4 bases at V and 9 bases at J, leaving 1 base unmatched. The CDR3 sequence is 12 residues long.

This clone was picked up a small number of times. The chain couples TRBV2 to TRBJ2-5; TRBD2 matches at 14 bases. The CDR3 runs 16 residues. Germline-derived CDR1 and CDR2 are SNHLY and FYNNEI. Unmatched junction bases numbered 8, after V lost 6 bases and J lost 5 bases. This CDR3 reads CASRRLAGGSGETQYF. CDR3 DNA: TGTGCCAGCAGACGACTAGCGGGAGGGAGCGGGGAGACCCAGTACTTC.

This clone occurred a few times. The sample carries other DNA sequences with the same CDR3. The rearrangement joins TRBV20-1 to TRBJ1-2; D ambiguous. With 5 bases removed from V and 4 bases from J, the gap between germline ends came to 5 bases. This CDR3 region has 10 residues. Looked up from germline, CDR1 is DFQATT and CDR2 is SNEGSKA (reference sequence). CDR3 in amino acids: CSASLYGYTF. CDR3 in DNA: TGCAGTGCTTCCCTCTATGGCTACACCTTC.

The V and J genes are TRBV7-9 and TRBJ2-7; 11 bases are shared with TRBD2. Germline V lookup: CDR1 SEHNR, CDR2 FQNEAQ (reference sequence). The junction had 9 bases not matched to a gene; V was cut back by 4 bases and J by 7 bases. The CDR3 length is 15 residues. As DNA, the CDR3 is TGTGCCAGCAGCTATTTTCCGACTAGCGGGGTTGAGCAGTACTTC. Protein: CASSYFPTSGVEQYF.

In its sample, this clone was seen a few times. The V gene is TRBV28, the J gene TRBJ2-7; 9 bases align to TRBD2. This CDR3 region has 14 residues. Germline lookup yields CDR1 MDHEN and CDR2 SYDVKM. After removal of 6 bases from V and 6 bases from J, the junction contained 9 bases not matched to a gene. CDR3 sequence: CASRVAGDGLEQYF. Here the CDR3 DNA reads TGTGCCAGCAGGGTAGCGGGAGATGGACTCGAGCAGTACTTC.

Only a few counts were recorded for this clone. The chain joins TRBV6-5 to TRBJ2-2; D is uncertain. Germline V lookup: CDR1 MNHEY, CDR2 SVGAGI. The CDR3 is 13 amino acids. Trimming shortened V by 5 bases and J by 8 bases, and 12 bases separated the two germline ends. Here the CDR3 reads CASSVRYEGELFF. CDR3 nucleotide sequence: TGTGCCAGCAGTGTAAGATACGAGGGGGAGCTGTTTTTT.

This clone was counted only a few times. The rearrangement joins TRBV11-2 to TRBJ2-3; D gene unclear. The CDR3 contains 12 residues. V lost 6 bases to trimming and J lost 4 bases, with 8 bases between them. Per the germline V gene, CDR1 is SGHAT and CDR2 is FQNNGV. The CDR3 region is CASRLEADTQYF. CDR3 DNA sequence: TGTGCCAGCAGGCTAGAGGCAGATACGCAGTATTTT.

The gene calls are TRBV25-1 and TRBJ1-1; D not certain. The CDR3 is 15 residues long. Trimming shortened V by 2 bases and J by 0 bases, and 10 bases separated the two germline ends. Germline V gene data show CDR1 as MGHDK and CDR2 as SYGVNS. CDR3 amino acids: CASSETGILNTEAFF. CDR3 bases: TGTGCCAGCAGTGAAACGGGGATTCTGAACACTGAAGCTTTCTTT.

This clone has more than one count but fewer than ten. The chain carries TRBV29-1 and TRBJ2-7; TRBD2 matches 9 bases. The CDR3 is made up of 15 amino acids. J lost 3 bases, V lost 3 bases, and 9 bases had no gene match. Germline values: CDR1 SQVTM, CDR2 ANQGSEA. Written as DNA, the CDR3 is TGCAGCGTTGAGTCCGCTAGCGGGGCGGGCTACGAGCAGTACTTC. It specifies CSVESASGAGYEQYF.

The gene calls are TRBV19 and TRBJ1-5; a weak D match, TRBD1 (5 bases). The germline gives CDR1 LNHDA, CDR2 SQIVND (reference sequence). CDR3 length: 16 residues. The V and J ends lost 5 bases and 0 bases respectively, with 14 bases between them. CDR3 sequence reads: CASSGDSLHSNQPQHF. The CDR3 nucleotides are TGTGCCAGTAGTGGAGACAGCCTTCATAGCAATCAGCCCCAGCATTTT.